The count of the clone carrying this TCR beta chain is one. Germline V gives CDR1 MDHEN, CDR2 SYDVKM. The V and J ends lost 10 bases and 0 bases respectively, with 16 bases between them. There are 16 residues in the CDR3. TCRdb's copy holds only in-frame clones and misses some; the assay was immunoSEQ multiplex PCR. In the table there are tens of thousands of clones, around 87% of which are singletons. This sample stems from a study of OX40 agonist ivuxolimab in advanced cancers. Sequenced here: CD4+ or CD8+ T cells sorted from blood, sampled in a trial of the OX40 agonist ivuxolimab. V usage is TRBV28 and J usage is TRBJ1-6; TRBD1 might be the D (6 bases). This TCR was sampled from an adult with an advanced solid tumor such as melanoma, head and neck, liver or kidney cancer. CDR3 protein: CATRRGGFSYNSPLHF. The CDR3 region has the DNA TGTGCCACCCGCCGGGGGGGCTTCTCCTATAATTCACCCCTCCACTTT.